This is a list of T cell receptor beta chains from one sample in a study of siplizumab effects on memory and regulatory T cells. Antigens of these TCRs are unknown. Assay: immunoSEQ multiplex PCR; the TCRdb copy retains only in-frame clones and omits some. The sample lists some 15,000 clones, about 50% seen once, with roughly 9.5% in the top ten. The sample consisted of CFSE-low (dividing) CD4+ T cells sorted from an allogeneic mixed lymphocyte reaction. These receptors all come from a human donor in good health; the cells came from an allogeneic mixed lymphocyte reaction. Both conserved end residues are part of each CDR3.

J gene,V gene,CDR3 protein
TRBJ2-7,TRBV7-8,CASSLLGLGPPAEEYF
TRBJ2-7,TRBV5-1,CASSLSSYEQYF
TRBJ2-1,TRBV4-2,CASSQEGTSSYNEQFF
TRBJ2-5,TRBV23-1,CASSRLGGAKGETQYF
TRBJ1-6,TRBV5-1,CASSLPGQGNSPLHF
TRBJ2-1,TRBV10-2,CASSEFRTGPYNEQFF
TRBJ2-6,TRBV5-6,CASSIGTVSGANVLTF
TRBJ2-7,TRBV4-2,CASSQSGYEQYF
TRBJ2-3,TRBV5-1,CASSATGQLKTDTQYF
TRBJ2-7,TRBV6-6,CASRTSGTYEQYF
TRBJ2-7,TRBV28,CASSLSTGVREQYF
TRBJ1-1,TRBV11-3,CASSLKGTEAFF
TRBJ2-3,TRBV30,CAWSVHTGAADTQYF
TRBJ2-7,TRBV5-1,CASSLDPVSYEQYF
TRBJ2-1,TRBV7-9,CASSFRAGAPGNNEQFF
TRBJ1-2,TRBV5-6,CASSLGADRGLYGYTF
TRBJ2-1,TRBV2,CASKKGQGGHEQFF
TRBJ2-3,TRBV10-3,CAISGRSSTDTQYF
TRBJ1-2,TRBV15,CATSRASAGRYTF
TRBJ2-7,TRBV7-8,CASSLVGLAGRSYEQYF
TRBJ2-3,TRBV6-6,CASSYLGILEDTQYF
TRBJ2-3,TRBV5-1,CASSAEVSDTQYF
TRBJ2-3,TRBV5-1,CASTSRGVSTDTQYF
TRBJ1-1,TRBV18,CASSSQLDRGTEAFF
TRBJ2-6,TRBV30,CAWTSSGKANVLTF
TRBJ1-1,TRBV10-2,CASSERGGGTEAFF
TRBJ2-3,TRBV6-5,CASSRSRTDTQYF
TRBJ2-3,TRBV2,CASGGLADSVRTDTQYF
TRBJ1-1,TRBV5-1,CASQPGGNTEAFF
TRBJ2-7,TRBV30,CAWSVGGSSYEQYF
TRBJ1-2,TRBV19,CASTSVGGYTF
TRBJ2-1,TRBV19,CASSMRGGQTNEQFF
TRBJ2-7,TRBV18,CASSQQGGRYEQYF
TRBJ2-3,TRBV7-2,CASSLQGRGRTDTQYF
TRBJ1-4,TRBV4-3,CASSQYGRAPNEKLFF
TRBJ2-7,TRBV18,CASSPGRTYEQYF
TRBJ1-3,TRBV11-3,CASSLEGSLSGNTIYF
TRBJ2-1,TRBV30,CAWSLEAIYNEQFF
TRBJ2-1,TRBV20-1,CSGELVNEQFF
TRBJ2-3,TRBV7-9,CASSLTRTSDTQYF
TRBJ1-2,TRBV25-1,CASSENRAGGSYTF
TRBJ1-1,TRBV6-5,CASSYSNVGAFF
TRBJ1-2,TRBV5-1,CASSLVVGVDSYGYTF
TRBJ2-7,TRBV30,CAWSRGRTGMYEQYF
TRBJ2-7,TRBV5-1,CASSAAGTSSAEQYF
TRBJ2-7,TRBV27,CASSLFRTGLAYEQYF
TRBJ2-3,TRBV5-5,CASSLGWAGSTDTQYF
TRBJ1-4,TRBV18,CASSPRTGGHPEKLFF
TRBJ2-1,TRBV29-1,CTFKTYNEQFF
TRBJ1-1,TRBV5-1,CASRAGTQGEAFF
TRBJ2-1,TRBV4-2,CASRSTEAGPRGFF
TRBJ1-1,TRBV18,CASSPGLLYTEAFF
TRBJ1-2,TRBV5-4,CASSLTANYGYTF
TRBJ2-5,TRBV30,CAWSPGQGRTQYF
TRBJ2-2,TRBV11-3,CASSQVTGTNTGELFF
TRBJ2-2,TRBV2,CASRAIGELFF
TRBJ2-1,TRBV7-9,CASSRGRTSGRISYNEQFF
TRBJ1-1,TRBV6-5,CASITPGGTNEAFF
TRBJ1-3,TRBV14,CASSEDRVNTIYF
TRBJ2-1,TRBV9,CASSYARLANNEQFF